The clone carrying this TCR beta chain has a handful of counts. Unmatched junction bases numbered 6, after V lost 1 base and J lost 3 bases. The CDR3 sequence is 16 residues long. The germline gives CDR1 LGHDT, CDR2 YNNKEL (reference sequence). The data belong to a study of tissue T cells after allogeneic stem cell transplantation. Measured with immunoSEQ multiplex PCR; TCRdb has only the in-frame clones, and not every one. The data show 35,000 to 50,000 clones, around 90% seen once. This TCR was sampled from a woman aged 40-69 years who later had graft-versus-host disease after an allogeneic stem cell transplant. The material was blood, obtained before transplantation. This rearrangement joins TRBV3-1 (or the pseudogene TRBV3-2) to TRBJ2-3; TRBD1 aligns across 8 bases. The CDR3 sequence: CASSQARQGITDTQYF. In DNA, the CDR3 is TGTGCCAGCAGCCAAGCCCGACAGGGGATAACAGATACGCAGTATTTT.